The next 20 T cell receptor beta chains were all read from a single sample in a study of cytomegalovirus exposure and HLA in healthy donors. Amplification used 60 Vbeta primers and 13 Jbeta primers. TCRdb's copy holds only in-frame clones and misses some; the assay was immunoSEQ multiplex PCR. The data contain some 150,000 clones, about 10% of them seen just once; the ten biggest clones take up more than 6.5%. The sequencing input was PBMCs. These receptors all stem from a woman aged 40 to 49 in good health and CMV-seropositive.

The chain combines TRBV6-1 with TRBJ2-7; D is uncertain. With 11 bases removed from V and 0 bases from J, the gap between germline ends came to 14 bases. Per the germline V gene, CDR1 is MNHNS and CDR2 is SASEGT. The CDR3 has 13 residues. For the CDR3, the DNA is TGTGCCTGCCGAAAGATTAGCTCCTACGAGCAGTACTTC. It encodes CACRKISSYEQYF.

There are a few counts of this clone. The J gene is TRBJ1-2, the V gene TRBV25-1; D perhaps matches TRBD1 (5 bases). CDR1 MGHDK and CDR2 SYGVNS come from the germline V gene. There are 15 residues in the CDR3. The ends were cut back, 6 bases at V and 3 bases at J, with 17 bases in the middle. CDR3 sequence (DNA): TGTGCCAGCAGACCAATAACGGGGGGAGACTATGGCTACACCTTC. Protein product: CASRPITGGDYGYTF.

The chain has TRBV7-8 and TRBJ1-1; no clear D. Trimming took off 5 bases at V and 4 bases at J, with 14 bases between the two ends. The germline V gene encodes CDR1 SGHVS and CDR2 FQNEAQ. The CDR3 has 14 residues. The CDR3 DNA reads TGTGCCAGCAGCCCAGGTTATATCGCCACTGAAGCTTTCTTT. Amino acid sequence: CASSPGYIATEAFF.

This clone has only a few counts. Here the CDR3 DNA reads TGTGCCAGCAAGGCAGGGAACCGAAACACCATATATTTT. This gives the protein CASKAGNRNTIYF. The rearrangement uses TRBV2 and TRBJ1-3; possible D gene TRBD1, 5 bases. Germline loops: CDR1 SNHLY, CDR2 FYNNEI. The ends were cut back, 7 bases at V and 5 bases at J, with 12 bases in the middle. This CDR3 comprises 13 residues.

The chain uses TRBV14 and TRBJ2-7; tentative D call: TRBD2 (6 bases). CDR1 and CDR2 from the germline V gene are SGHDN and FVKESK. The CDR3 is made up of 14 amino acids. The ends were cut back, 4 bases at V and 2 bases at J, with 12 bases in the middle. CDR3 sequence: CASSPSWGAYEQYF. CDR3 in DNA: TGTGCCAGCAGCCCCAGCTGGGGGGCCTACGAGCAGTACTTC.

This clone was seen more than once but under ten times. The chain is built from TRBV13 and TRBJ1-1, with D hard to call. This CDR3 has 15 residues. Germline values: CDR1 PRHDT, CDR2 FYEKMQ (reference sequence). Trimming shortened V by 2 bases and J by 0 bases, and 10 bases separated the two germline ends. The CDR3: CASSLNLLLNTEAFF. For the CDR3, the DNA is TGTGCCAGCAGCTTAAACTTACTTTTGAACACTGAAGCTTTCTTT.

This clone was seen only a few times. V usage is TRBV2 and J usage is TRBJ2-1; 7 bases align to TRBD2. The CDR3 totals 15 residues. V was pared by 6 bases and J by 7 bases, with 12 bases of the junction left unmatched. From germline, CDR1 is SNHLY and CDR2 FYNNEI. The CDR3 sequence: CASSRLATIRNEQFF. The CDR3 nucleotides are TGTGCCAGCAGCCGACTAGCAACCATCAGGAATGAGCAGTTCTTC.

The V and J genes are TRBV6-5 and TRBJ2-7; 10 positions match TRBD1. The CDR3 consists of 13 residues. The junction had 6 bases not matched to a gene; V was cut back by 7 bases and J by 6 bases. Germline CDR1 reads MNHEY; CDR2 reads SVGAGI. DNA of the CDR3: TGTGCCAGCAATAGACAGGGGGCCATCGAGCAGTACTTC. Its translation is CASNRQGAIEQYF.

In this sample, this clone turned up a few times. The chain combines TRBV19 with TRBJ1-1; a possible D gene is TRBD1 (5 bases). CDR3 size: 16 residues. V lost 7 bases to trimming and J lost 5 bases, with 23 bases between them. CDR1 and CDR2 from the germline V gene are LNHDA and SQIVND (reference sequence). The CDR3 bases are TGTGCCAGTACCCCTTACTCTCAAGGCTCAGGGACTGAAGCTTTCTTT. Translating it yields CASTPYSQGSGTEAFF.

The chain employs TRBV7-9 and TRBJ2-1, with TRBD1 matching over 7 bases. Germline V gives CDR1 SEHNR, CDR2 FQNEAQ (reference sequence). The trim removed 4 bases at V and 4 bases at J, leaving 7 bases unmatched. The CDR3 spans 15 residues. CDR3 residues: CASSSRDRPYNEQFF. The DNA of the CDR3 is TGTGCCAGCAGCTCCCGGGACAGACCTTACAATGAGCAGTTCTTC.

J is TRBJ2-7 and V is TRBV18; weak D call: TRBD1 (6 bases). V gave up 3 bases and J gave up 6 bases, with 15 bases separating them. CDR3 length: 14 amino acids. The germline V gene has CDR1 KGHSH and CDR2 LQKENI. The CDR3 DNA sequence: TGTGCCAGCTCACCCGGACAGCTCCCACCCGAGCAGTACTTC. Translation gives CASSPGQLPPEQYF.

This clone has just a few counts. The chain carries TRBV25-1 and TRBJ2-2; a weak D match, TRBD2 (6 bases). V shed 3 bases and J shed 4 bases, with 15 bases lying between them. This CDR3 spans 16 amino acids. CDR1 is MGHDK and CDR2 is SYGVNS in the germline V gene. CDR3 DNA: TGTGCCAGCAGTGATATTATGCGGGGAGGCACCGGGGAGCTGTTTTTT. It yields the protein CASSDIMRGGTGELFF.

This clone was observed a handful of times. CDR3 nucleotide sequence: TGTGCCAGCAGCTTACACACTAACTATGGCTACACCTTC. This gives the protein CASSLHTNYGYTF. The J gene is TRBJ1-2, the V gene TRBV7-2; D not resolved. Trimming removed 2 bases from V and 0 bases from J, with 4 bases in between. This CDR3 is built from 13 residues. The germline gives CDR1 SGHTA, CDR2 FQGNSA.

The chain is built from TRBV6-6 and TRBJ2-1; TRBD1 agrees at 10 bases. Germline V gene lookup returns CDR1 MNHNY and CDR2 SVGAGI (reference sequence). This CDR3 is built from 15 residues. The J segment lost 8 bases and the V segment lost 5 bases, leaving 9 bases of the junction unmatched. CDR3 protein: CASSRQGALFDEQFF. In DNA form, the CDR3 reads TGTGCCAGCAGTCGACAGGGGGCTCTGTTCGATGAGCAGTTCTTC.

The chain employs TRBV14 and TRBJ1-2; D is uncertain. V lost 1 base, J lost 4 bases, and 7 bases lay in between. Germline CDR1 SGHDN, CDR2 FVKESK. The CDR3 runs 13 residues. For the CDR3, the DNA is TGTGCCAGCAGCCAAGTAGGGAGCTATGGCTACACCTTC. Its protein is CASSQVGSYGYTF.

This clone was seen more than once but under ten times. The rearrangement links TRBV11-2 to TRBJ1-4; no clear D. The CDR3 is 14 amino acids. V shed 2 bases and J shed 0 bases, with 4 bases lying between them. Germline V gene lookup returns CDR1 SGHAT and CDR2 FQNNGV. The CDR3 sequence: CASSLLPTNEKLFF. CDR3 nucleotide sequence: TGTGCCAGCAGCTTACTCCCAACTAATGAAAAACTGTTTTTT.

This clone was detected a few times. The chain couples TRBV5-1 to TRBJ2-6; 7 bases match TRBD1. V trimming: 4 bases; J trimming: 1 base; junction bases outside the gene matches: 5. CDR1 SGHRS and CDR2 YFSETQ come from the germline V gene. The CDR3 extends over 16 amino acids. DNA for the CDR3: TGCGCCAGCAGCCCGCCAGGGGGATCTGGGGCCAACGTCCTGACTTTC. It codes for CASSPPGGSGANVLTF. The full variable domain, its missing parts supplied by reference TRBV5-1 and TRBJ2-6, is KAGVTQTPRYLIKTRGQQVTLSCSPISGHRSVSWYQQTPGQGLQFLFEYFSETQRNKGNFPGRFSGRQFSNSRSEMNVSTLELGDSALYLCASSPPGGSGANVLTFGAGSRLTVL.

This clone appeared a few times. The chain couples TRBV2 to TRBJ2-2, with a weak D call TRBD1 (6 bases). The V and J ends lost 7 bases and 3 bases respectively, with 15 bases between them. This CDR3 comprises 15 residues. Germline loops: CDR1 SNHLY, CDR2 FYNNEI. The DNA of the CDR3 is TGTGCCAGCACAAATGAGGCAGGGGACACCGGGGAGCTGTTTTTT. Its protein product is CASTNEAGDTGELFF.

The V call is TRBV11-2, the J call TRBJ1-6, with D perhaps TRBD1 (6 bases). V was trimmed by 4 bases and J by 14 bases, leaving 18 bases between them. CDR3 length equals 14 residues. Germline V gene data show CDR1 as SGHAT and CDR2 as FQNNGV. DNA of the CDR3: TGTGCCAGCAGCTACGCCGTAGGGGGGGGGTCCCTCCACTTT. Protein product: CASSYAVGGGSLHF.

The chain carries TRBV2 and TRBJ1-1; TRBD1 might be the D (5 bases). Trimming took off 4 bases at V and 5 bases at J, with 11 bases between the two ends. The CDR3 has 13 amino acids. CDR1 is SNHLY, CDR2 FYNNEI, per germline. CDR3: CASSAGRDTEAFF. The CDR3 nucleotides read TGTGCCAGCAGTGCAGGGAGGGATACTGAAGCTTTCTTT. Looking up the rest from reference TRBV2 and TRBJ1-1 gives the full variable domain: EPEVTQTPSHQVTQMGQEVILRCVPISNHLYFYWYRQILGQKVEFLVSFYNNEISEKSEIFDDQFSVERPDGSNFTLKIRSTKLEDSAMYFCASSAGRDTEAFFGQGTRLTVV.